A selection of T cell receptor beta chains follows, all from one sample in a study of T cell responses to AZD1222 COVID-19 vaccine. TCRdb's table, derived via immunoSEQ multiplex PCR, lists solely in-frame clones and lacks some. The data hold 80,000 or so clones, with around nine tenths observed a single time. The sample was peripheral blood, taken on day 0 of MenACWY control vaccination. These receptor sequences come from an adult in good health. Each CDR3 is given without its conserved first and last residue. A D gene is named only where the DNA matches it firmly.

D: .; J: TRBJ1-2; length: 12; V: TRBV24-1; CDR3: ATSASRWGGGYT
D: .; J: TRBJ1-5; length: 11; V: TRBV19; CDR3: ASGGRGNQPQH
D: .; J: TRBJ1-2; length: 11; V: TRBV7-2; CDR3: ASSATPRSGYT
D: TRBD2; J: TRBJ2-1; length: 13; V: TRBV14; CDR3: ASSQASGEINEQF
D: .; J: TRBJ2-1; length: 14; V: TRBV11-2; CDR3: ASSLAPTGDRNEQF
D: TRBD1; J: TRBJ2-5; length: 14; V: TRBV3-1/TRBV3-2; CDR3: ASSQGAGGRRETQY
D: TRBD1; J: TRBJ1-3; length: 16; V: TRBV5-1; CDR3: ASSSPVGQGLGGNTIY
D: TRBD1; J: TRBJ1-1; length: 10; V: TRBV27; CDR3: ASSDRGHEAF
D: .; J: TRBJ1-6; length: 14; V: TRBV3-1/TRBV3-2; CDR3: ASSQDGAGENSPLH
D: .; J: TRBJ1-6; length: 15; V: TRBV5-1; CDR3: ASSPRGGSSYNSPLH
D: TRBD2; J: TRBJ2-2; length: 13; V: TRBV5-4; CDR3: ASSLASGRTGELF
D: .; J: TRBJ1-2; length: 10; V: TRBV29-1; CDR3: SVVSEIYGYT
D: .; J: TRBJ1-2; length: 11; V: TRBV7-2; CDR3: ASSLGFGRGYT
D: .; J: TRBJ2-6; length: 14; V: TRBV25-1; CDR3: ASSEGRISGANVLT
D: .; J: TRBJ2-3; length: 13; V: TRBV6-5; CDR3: ASTGTRVSTDTQY
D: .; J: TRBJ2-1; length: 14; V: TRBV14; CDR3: ASRSTSAGSYNEQF
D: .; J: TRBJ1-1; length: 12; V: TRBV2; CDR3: ASSPTPGGTEAF
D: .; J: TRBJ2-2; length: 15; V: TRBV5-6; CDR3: ASSSLRAGLNTGELF
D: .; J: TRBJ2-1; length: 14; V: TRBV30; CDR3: AWEIRTASSYNEQF
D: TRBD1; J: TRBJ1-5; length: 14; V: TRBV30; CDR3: AWSVGTRQGDQPQH
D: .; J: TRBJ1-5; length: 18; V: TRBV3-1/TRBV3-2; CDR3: ASSQSLPRRGHTINQPQH
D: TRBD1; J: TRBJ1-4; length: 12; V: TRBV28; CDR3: ASSSGTEHEKLF
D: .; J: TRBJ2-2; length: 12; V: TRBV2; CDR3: ASSDGANTGELF
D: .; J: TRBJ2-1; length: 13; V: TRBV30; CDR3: AWSSRPSSYNEQF
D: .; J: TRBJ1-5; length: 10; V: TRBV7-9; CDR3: ASSLAAQPQH
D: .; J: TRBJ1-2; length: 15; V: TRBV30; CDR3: AWSVTRPLGRGYGYT
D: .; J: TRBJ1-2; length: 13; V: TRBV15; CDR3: ATSRDRRGDNGYT
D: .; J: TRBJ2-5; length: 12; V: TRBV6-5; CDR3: ASNPATAEETQY
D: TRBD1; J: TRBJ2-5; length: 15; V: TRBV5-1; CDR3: ASSLGGGQGNQETQY
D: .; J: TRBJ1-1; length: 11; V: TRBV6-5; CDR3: ASSRRMGTEAF
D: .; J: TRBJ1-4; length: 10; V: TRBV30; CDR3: AGDQWEEKLF
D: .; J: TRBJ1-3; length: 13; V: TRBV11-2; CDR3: ASSLSAPSGNTIY
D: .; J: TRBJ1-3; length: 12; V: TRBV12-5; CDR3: ASEGYPSGNTIY
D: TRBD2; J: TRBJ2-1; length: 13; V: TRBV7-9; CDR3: ASSLTGGPYNEQF
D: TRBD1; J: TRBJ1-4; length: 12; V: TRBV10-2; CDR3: ASSEGVQGEKLF
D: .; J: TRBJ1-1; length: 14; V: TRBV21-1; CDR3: ASSNGPGGYDTEAF
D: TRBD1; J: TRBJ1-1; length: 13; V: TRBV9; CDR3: ASSGQTGVDTEAF
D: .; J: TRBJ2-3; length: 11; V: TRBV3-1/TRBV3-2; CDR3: ASRGSGTDTQY
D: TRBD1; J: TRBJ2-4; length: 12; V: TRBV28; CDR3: ARWPGQRGNIQY
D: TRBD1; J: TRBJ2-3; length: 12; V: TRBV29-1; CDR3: SARQGLSTDTQY
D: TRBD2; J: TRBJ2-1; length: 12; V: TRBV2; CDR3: ASGEWTSDGEQF
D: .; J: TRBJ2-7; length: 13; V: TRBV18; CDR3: ASSPGSLGSYEQY
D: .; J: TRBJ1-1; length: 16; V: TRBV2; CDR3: ASSDLWGSGGMNTEAF
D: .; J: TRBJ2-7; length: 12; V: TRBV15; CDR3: ATSLPGVPYEQY
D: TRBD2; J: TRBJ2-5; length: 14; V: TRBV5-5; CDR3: ASSHGLAGAQETQY
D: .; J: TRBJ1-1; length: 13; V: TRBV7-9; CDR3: ASSSTGPEGREAF
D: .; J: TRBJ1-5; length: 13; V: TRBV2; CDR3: ASSELGRSNQPQH
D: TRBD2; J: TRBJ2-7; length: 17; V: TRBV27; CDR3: ASSLTSGGPRGGAYEQY
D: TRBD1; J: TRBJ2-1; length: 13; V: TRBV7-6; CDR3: ASSLERGQDNEQF
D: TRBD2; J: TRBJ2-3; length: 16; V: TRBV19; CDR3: ASSLSGSGSAGTDTQY
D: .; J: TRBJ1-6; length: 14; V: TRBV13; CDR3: ASSFYSGTSNSPLH
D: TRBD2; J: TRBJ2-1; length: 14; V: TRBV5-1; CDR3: ASSFDRSGTYNEQF
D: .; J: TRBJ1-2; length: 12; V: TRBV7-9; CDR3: ASSLGTGRRGYT